The sequence of this TCR beta chain was determined in a study of T-cell reconstitution after alpha-beta-depleted transplantation in children. The CDR3 runs 15 residues. The V and J ends lost 4 bases and 1 base respectively, with 14 bases between them. The germline CDR1 and CDR2 sequences are SGHRS and YFSETQ. Unique molecular identifiers tagged the TCRbeta library. TCRdb itself ran the PCR reads through MiXCR, one entry per CDR3 protein. Of around 340,000 distinct CDR3 sequences detected, roughly 15% appear once; the ten largest clones hold 3.5% to 4.5%. This clonotype was seen a handful of times. The source is a human donor who donated a stem cell graft to a child with Fanconi anemia. The rearrangement uses TRBV5-1 and TRBJ1-1, with a possible D match to TRBD1 (6 bases). Sequenced here: PBMCs, sampled from the stem cell graft. The CDR3 DNA sequence: TGCGCCAGCAGCAAGCAGGGGACACAGAACACTGAAGCTTTCTTT. It translates to CASSKQGTQNTEAFF.